The 20 T cell receptor beta chains presented below share a single source sample, sequenced in a study of monozygotic twins with inflammatory bowel disease. Reprocessing the 5' RACE reads, TCRdb reports a single entry for every CDR3 protein and omits DNA. The table gives over 110,000 distinct CDR3 sequences; the top ten clones make up less than 3% of it. Sequenced material: blood. These receptors all come from a human donor with ulcerative colitis or Crohn's disease, or a healthy co-twin of an affected twin (not recorded which).

This rearrangement joins TRBV21-1 to TRBJ1-5. TRBV21-1 is a pseudogene locus. This CDR3 comprises 14 residues. This CDR3 is CASRARTSNQPQHF.

The chain joins TRBV30 to TRBJ1-3. The CDR3 totals 13 residues. Germline values: CDR1 GTSNPN, CDR2 SVGIG (reference sequence). This chain's CDR3 is CAWSMSSGNTIYF.

The chain carries TRBV11-2 and TRBJ2-6; TCRdb's D call of TRBD1 is untestable without DNA. In germline, CDR1 is SGHAT, CDR2 FQNNGV. This CDR3 comprises 18 residues. CDR3 residues: CASSPWTGAVSGANVLTF.

The chain is built from TRBV5-1 and TRBJ2-1; TCRdb returns TRBD1, unconfirmable since there is no DNA. The CDR3 sequence is 16 residues long. Germline loops: CDR1 SGHRS, CDR2 YFSETQ. The CDR3 here is CASSLASGAGYNEQFF.

The genes are TRBV5-1 and TRBJ2-7; TCRdb indicates TRBD1, and absent DNA this call remains unverified. This CDR3 comprises 13 residues. Per germline, CDR1 SGHRS and CDR2 YFSETQ. Here the CDR3 reads CASRQGAGDEQYF. Full variable domain (missing parts from reference TRBV5-1 and TRBJ2-7): KAGVTQTPRYLIKTRGQQVTLSCSPISGHRSVSWYQQTPGQGLQFLFEYFSETQRNKGNFPGRFSGRQFSNSRSEMNVSTLELGDSALYLCASRQGAGDEQYFGPGTRLTVT.

The CDR3 here is CASSPRGKGGTEAFF. The chain has TRBV6-1 and TRBJ1-1; there is no DNA to check the TCRdb D call of TRBD1. Germline V CDR1 and CDR2: MNHNS, SASEGT. The CDR3 is 15 residues long.

The V and J genes are TRBV7-2 and TRBJ2-5; the D call from TCRdb, TRBD1, cannot be confirmed without DNA. Looked up from germline, CDR1 is SGHTA and CDR2 is FQGNSA. This CDR3 has 14 amino acids. CDR3 in amino acids: CASSLEGQQETQYF.

The chain combines TRBV20-1 with TRBJ2-3; TCRdb names TRBD2, which stays unverified in the absence of DNA. The length of the CDR3 is 13 residues. Germline V CDR1 and CDR2: DFQATT, SNEGSKA (reference sequence). This CDR3 reads CSASGTSGEEKYF.

CDR3 amino acids: CASSQAQEDNSPLHF. The gene calls are TRBV4-3 and TRBJ1-6. The CDR3 has 15 residues. Germline values: CDR1 LGHNA, CDR2 YSLEER.

The rearrangement uses TRBV7-2 and TRBJ1-5; TCRdb selects TRBD1, and the lack of DNA leaves this call unchecked. CDR1 and CDR2 (germline): SGHTA, FQGNSA. This CDR3 region has 12 residues. CDR3 residues: CASSPGVQPQHF. Combining the CDR3 with reference TRBV7-2 and TRBJ1-5 gives the whole variable domain GAGVSQSPSNKVTEKGKDVELRCDPISGHTALYWYRQSLGQGLEFLIYFQGNSAPDKSGLPSDRFSAERTGGSVSTLTIQRTQQEDSAVYLCASSPGVQPQHFGDGTRLSIL.

The V and J genes are TRBV12-3 or TRBV12-4 and TRBJ2-1. The CDR3 covers 12 residues. CDR3 sequence reads: CASSFLNYPQFF.

This chain links TRBV5-4 with TRBJ1-2; the D gene TCRdb calls, TRBD1, cannot be checked with no DNA. The CDR3 has 16 amino acids. The germline CDR1 and CDR2 sequences are SGHNT and YYREEE (reference sequence). The chain's CDR3 is CASSDIRDRGRWGYTF.

V usage is TRBV20-1 and J usage is TRBJ2-3; TCRdb's D call of TRBD2 is untestable without DNA. The germline CDR1 and CDR2 sequences are DFQATT and SNEGSKA (reference sequence). CDR3 size: 17 residues. CDR3 sequence: CSARSPGLAGGRGTQYF.

The chain has TRBV15 and TRBJ2-5. CDR1 and CDR2 from the germline V gene are LNHNV and YYDKDF (reference sequence). The CDR3 has 13 residues. The CDR3 loop reads CATSRVHQETQYF.

The chain couples TRBV5-6 to TRBJ2-7; TCRdb's assignment of TRBD2 cannot be checked, as there is no DNA. There are 13 residues in the CDR3. Germline CDR1 reads SGHDT; CDR2 reads YYEEEE. CDR3 residues: CASSLWPTYEQYF.

The CDR3 region is CASSLEVSGVARRFF. The gene calls are TRBV7-2 and TRBJ2-1; TCRdb's D call, TRBD2, is unchecked because there is no DNA. Germline loops: CDR1 SGHTA, CDR2 FQGNSA. The CDR3 is 15 amino acids.

The chain combines TRBV29-1 with TRBJ1-1; there is no DNA to check the TCRdb D call of TRBD1. CDR1 and CDR2 (germline): SQVTM, ANQGSEA. The CDR3 spans 15 residues. CDR3 in amino acids: CSVGPGWGMNTEAFF.

The chain uses TRBV7-9 and TRBJ2-1; TCRdb lists TRBD2, though no DNA is available to test this call. The CDR3 has 16 amino acids. Per germline, CDR1 SEHNR and CDR2 FQNEAQ (reference sequence). The CDR3 loop reads CASSFSAGGSSGKQFF.

The J gene is TRBJ1-1, the V gene TRBV15. The germline CDR1 and CDR2 sequences are LNHNV and YYDKDF (reference sequence). The CDR3 is 13 residues long. This CDR3 is CATSRDWSSGAFF.

This chain connects TRBV18 to TRBJ2-1; TCRdb reports TRBD1, a call that lacks DNA to check it against. The CDR3 consists of 14 residues. CDR1 is KGHSH and CDR2 is LQKENI in the germline V gene. The CDR3 protein is CASSPPQGYNEQFF.